This T cell receptor beta chain was identified in a study of blood T cell repertoires in COVID-19. Clones were read by immunoSEQ multiplex PCR, and TCRdb kept only the in-frame ones, dropping some. The data contain roughly 130,000 clones, roughly 80% of them singletons. The sequence was obtained from a man aged 50-60 years with acute or convalescent COVID-19. Sequenced material: peripheral blood.

The CDR3 nucleotides read TGTGCCACCAGTGTAGAGGAGCACACAGATACGCAGTATTTT. It codes for CATSVEEHTDTQYF. The V and J genes are TRBV24-1 and TRBJ2-3; D remains ambiguous. V was pared by 5 bases and J by 2 bases, with 10 bases between. Germline V CDR1 and CDR2: KGHDR, SFDVKD. The CDR3 runs to 14 residues.